The 13 T cell receptor beta chains presented below share a single source sample, sequenced in a study of cytomegalovirus exposure and HLA in healthy donors. The PCR ran on 60 Vbeta and 13 Jbeta primers. Sequenced by immunoSEQ multiplex PCR; TCRdb stores in-frame clones only, minus some. Among some 42,000 clones listed, 40% to 60% were seen once. The sample consisted of PBMCs. These receptors came from a human donor in good health.

This chain links TRBV12-2 with TRBJ1-1; whether TRBD1, the table's D call, matches the DNA was not checked. TRBV12-2 is classified as a pseudogene. The CDR3 is made up of 18 amino acids. Here the CDR3 DNA reads TGTGCAAGTCGCTTAGCGCTAGTCGGGGACAGGGGGGGCACTGAAGCTTTCTTT. Encoded protein: CASRLALVGDRGGTEAFF.

This clone was observed a few times. The CDR3 sequence is CASSLREVPGELFF. DNA of the CDR3: TGCGCCAGCAGCTTGAGGGAGGTGCCCGGGGAGCTGTTTTTT. This chain connects TRBV5-1 to TRBJ2-2; the D gene is possibly TRBD2 (6 bases). This CDR3 is 14 amino acids long. Looked up from germline, CDR1 is SGHRS and CDR2 is YFSETQ. With 1 base removed from V and 6 bases from J, the gap between germline ends came to 10 bases.

This clone was seen a handful of times. V usage is TRBV19 and J usage is TRBJ2-1, with TRBD2 matching 9 bases. This CDR3 is built from 13 residues. Unmatched junction bases numbered 6, after V lost 8 bases and J lost 7 bases. Germline V CDR1 and CDR2: LNHDA, SQIVND (reference sequence). CDR3 coding DNA: TGTGCCAGTTTTAGCGGGAGCGGGAATGAGCAGTTCTTC. As protein: CASFSGSGNEQFF.

The chain links TRBV5-1 to TRBJ2-2; no definite D call. Per germline, CDR1 SGHRS and CDR2 YFSETQ. There are 13 residues in the CDR3. V lost 3 bases to trimming and J lost 1 base, with 4 bases between them. The CDR3 sequence: CASSSKNTGELFF. CDR3 coding DNA: TGCGCCAGCAGCTCCAAGAACACCGGGGAGCTGTTTTTT. Variable domain in full (rest from reference TRBV5-1 and TRBJ2-2): KAGVTQTPRYLIKTRGQQVTLSCSPISGHRSVSWYQQTPGQGLQFLFEYFSETQRNKGNFPGRFSGRQFSNSRSEMNVSTLELGDSALYLCASSSKNTGELFFGEGSRLTVL.

This clone came up a few times. V usage is TRBV30 and J usage is TRBJ2-7; D may be TRBD1 (7 bases). This CDR3 has 15 amino acids. The V gene's germline CDR1 is GTSNPN and CDR2 SVGIG (reference sequence). V shed 2 bases and J shed 3 bases, with 17 bases lying between them. CDR3 loop: CAWSSNYRGGYEQYF. The CDR3 region has the DNA TGTGCCTGGAGTTCCAACTACAGGGGAGGCTACGAGCAGTACTTC. Combining the CDR3 with reference TRBV30 and TRBJ2-7 gives the whole variable domain SQTIHQWPATLVQPVGSPLSLECTVEGTSNPNLYWYRQAAGRGLQLLFYSVGIGQISSEVPQNLSASRPQDRQFILSSKKLLLSDSGFYLCAWSSNYRGGYEQYFGPGTRLTVT.

This sequence joins TRBV5-3 and TRBJ2-3; D unresolved. TRBV5-3 is an ORF, with its function uncertain. V lost 6 bases, J lost 3 bases, and 23 bases lay in between. The CDR3 has 17 residues. CDR3 DNA sequence: TGTGCCAGAATGACACTGTACGTGTCTATGTCGACAGATACGCAGTATTTT. This codes for CARMTLYVSMSTDTQYF.

The chain has TRBV4-3 and TRBJ1-5, with D hard to call. V shed 1 base and J shed 7 bases, with 14 bases lying between them. CDR3 length equals 15 residues. Per the germline V gene, CDR1 is LGHNA and CDR2 is YSLEER. CDR3 DNA sequence: TGCGCCAGCAGCCAAGTTTGGCAGGAGGAACAGCCCCAGCATTTT. Translating gives CASSQVWQEEQPQHF.

The chain uses TRBV11-2 and TRBJ1-1; D is perhaps TRBD1 (5 bases). The ends were cut back, 0 bases at V and 1 base at J, with 12 bases in the middle. Germline V lookup: CDR1 SGHAT, CDR2 FQNNGV. The CDR3 has 16 amino acids. CDR3 region: CASSLEFGRANTEAFF. The CDR3 DNA is TGTGCCAGCAGCTTAGAGTTTGGCAGGGCGAACACTGAAGCTTTCTTT.

CDR3 protein: CASSLATYVSGVAFF. In DNA, the CDR3 is TGTGCCAGCAGCTTAGCGACTTATGTTTCAGGGGTAGCTTTCTTT. This chain connects TRBV7-2 to TRBJ1-1; tentatively, D is TRBD1 (6 bases). The CDR3 is made up of 15 amino acids. Trimming removed 0 bases from V and 10 bases from J, with 18 bases in between. Per germline, CDR1 SGHTA and CDR2 FQGNSA.

The chain employs TRBV28 and TRBJ2-7; TRBD1 matches 8 bases. The germline V gene encodes CDR1 MDHEN and CDR2 SYDVKM. The ends lost 7 bases at V and 5 bases at J; junction bases unmatched: 10. The CDR3 runs to 14 residues. CDR3 DNA: TGTGCCAGCAAAATGCAGGGGGCGCGCCACGAGCAGTACTTC. The encoded protein is CASKMQGARHEQYF. Drawing the rest from reference TRBV28 and TRBJ2-7, the complete variable domain is DVKVTQSSRYLVKRTGEKVFLECVQDMDHENMFWYRQDPGLGLRLIYFSYDVKMKEKGDIPEGYSVSREKKERFSLILESASTNQTSMYLCASKMQGARHEQYFGPGTRLTVT.

This chain connects TRBV28 to TRBJ1-2; TRBD1 aligns across 7 bases. Germline V lookup: CDR1 MDHEN, CDR2 SYDVKM. CDR3 length: 13 residues. Losses at the gene ends were 6 bases for V and 4 bases for J; bases not matched to a gene: 5. DNA for the CDR3: TGTGCCAGCAGGCCGGGACAGCCCTATGGCTACACCTTC. Residues: CASRPGQPYGYTF.

The rearrangement links TRBV7-8 to TRBJ2-3; D is uncertain. Germline V CDR1 and CDR2: SGHVS, FQNEAQ. This CDR3 contains 14 residues. CDR3 sequence reads: CASRLKASTDTQYF. The CDR3 bases are TGTGCAAGCCGTCTTAAAGCTAGCACAGATACGCAGTATTTT. Full variable domain (missing parts from reference TRBV7-8 and TRBJ2-3): GAGVSQSPRYKVAKRGQDVALRCDPISGHVSLFWYQQALGQGPEFLTYFQNEAQLDKSGLPSDRFFAERPEGSVSTLKIQRTQQEDSAVYLCASRLKASTDTQYFGPGTRLTVL.

The gene calls are TRBV19 and TRBJ1-2; a weak D match, TRBD1 (5 bases). CDR1 LNHDA and CDR2 SQIVND come from the germline V gene (reference sequence). V was shortened by 7 bases and J by 2 bases, with 14 bases between the two germline ends. The CDR3 loop spans 14 amino acids. The CDR3 DNA reads as TGTGCCAGTACCCTAGGGGCAGGAAACTATGGCTACACCTTC. Translation gives CASTLGAGNYGYTF.